This TCR beta chain was observed in a study of regulatory T cells in long-lasting Graves disease. Building of the TCR beta libraries involved iRepertoire HTBI primers and Arm-PCR of CDR3 regions. TCRdb re-called the multiplex PCR reads with MiXCR, one entry per CDR3 protein. The data show roughly 610,000 distinct CDR3 sequences, 16% seen once. The J segment lost 5 bases and the V segment lost 6 bases, leaving 9 bases of the junction unmatched. Germline CDR1 reads MDHEN; CDR2 reads SYDVKM. CDR3 length: 14 residues. The time point was: newly diagnosed GD, antithyroid drugs for less than 3 months. The TCR library was made from RNA that had been extracted from PBMCs in TRIzol. Patients met American Thyroid Association criteria for Graves' disease. This sample also belongs to another study, concerning T cells in Graves' hyperthyroidism and ophthalmopathy. That work states: Newly diagnosed hyperthyroidism, duration under 2 months, in patients aged 18 to 65.

V usage is TRBV28 and J usage is TRBJ1-1; TRBD1 matches 7 bases. The TCR sequence derives from a woman in her 30s with Graves disease. Source: peripheral blood mononuclear cells (PBMCs), taken at new diagnosis, from a patient treated with antithyroid drugs. CDR3 in DNA: TGTGCCAGCAGCGGTCTTACAGGGGAAACTGAAGCTTTCTTT. This codes for CASSGLTGETEAFF.